This T cell receptor beta chain was captured in a study of patients and donors after allogeneic stem cell transplantation. A single record per CDR3 protein comes from TCRdb applying MiXCR to the RT-PCR reads. The top ten hold approximately 5.9% of the sample, which has about 960,000 distinct CDR3 sequences, approximately 19% seen once. The CDR3 contains 16 residues. Germline-derived CDR1 and CDR2 are DFQATT and SNEGSKA (reference sequence). Between the trimmed V and J ends, which lost 0 bases and 0 bases, there was a span of 12 bases. The sequence derives from a human donor who was either an allogeneic HSCT recipient or a stem cell or donor lymphocyte infusion donor (not recorded which). It is not recorded whose cells these are; they may come from a transplant donor. Sequencing was done on a sample of blood, either unsorted or a sorted T cell fraction (not recorded which). This rearrangement joins TRBV20-1 to TRBJ2-1; D unclear. The CDR3 DNA is TGCAGTGCTAGAGAACTACTCGGAAGCTCCTACAATGAGCAGTTCTTC. It specifies CSARELLGSSYNEQFF.